Each of the 17 T cell receptor beta chains below was sequenced from the same sample in a study of cytomegalovirus exposure and HLA in healthy donors. Only in-frame clones appear in the TCRdb table, and some are missing; sequencing was by immunoSEQ multiplex PCR. Among over 110,000 clones listed, around four fifths were seen once. Sequenced material: PBMCs. The receptors were gathered from a woman aged 25 to 39 in good health and CMV-seronegative.

The V gene is TRBV2, the J gene TRBJ1-6, with 8 bases identical to TRBD1. Trimming at V came to 2 bases and at J to 6 bases, leaving 3 bases not matched to a gene. The CDR3 spans 15 residues. From germline, CDR1 is SNHLY and CDR2 FYNNEI. CDR3 region: CASSEMGQVNSPLHF. The CDR3 region has the DNA TGTGCCAGCAGTGAAATGGGACAGGTTAATTCACCCCTCCACTTT. The variable domain in full, with the rest retrieved from reference TRBV2 and TRBJ1-6, is EPEVTQTPSHQVTQMGQEVILRCVPISNHLYFYWYRQILGQKVEFLVSFYNNEISEKSEIFDDQFSVERPDGSNFTLKIRSTKLEDSAMYFCASSEMGQVNSPLHFGNGTRLTVT.

This clone is a singleton in its sample. CDR3 nucleotide sequence: TGTGCCAGCAGCTTGGCCCCGGGACAGGGGAGGACCGGGGAGCTGTTTTTT. Residues: CASSLAPGQGRTGELFF. The chain is built from TRBV5-4 and TRBJ2-2; 10 bases line up with TRBD1. This CDR3 contains 17 residues. CDR1 and CDR2 from the germline V gene are SGHNT and YYREEE (reference sequence). V trimming: 0 bases; J trimming: 5 bases; junction bases outside the gene matches: 7.

This clone was observed a few times. CDR3 in DNA: TGTGCCAGCGCTTCCCGGCGGGCCAGGAGCTCTGGAAACACCATATATTTT. This sequence encodes CASASRRARSSGNTIYF. The rearrangement joins TRBV5-6 to TRBJ1-3; D call uncertain. This CDR3 is 17 amino acids long. V was pared by 7 bases and J by 0 bases, with 20 bases between. Germline V gene data show CDR1 as SGHDT and CDR2 as YYEEEE.

This sequence joins TRBV19 and TRBJ2-1, with 11 bases fitting TRBD2. The CDR3 has 13 residues. The germline V gene has CDR1 LNHDA and CDR2 SQIVND (reference sequence). V lost 4 bases to trimming and J lost 9 bases; unmatched junction nucleotides: 2. The CDR3 reads CASSRLAGSEQFF. The CDR3 nucleotides are TGTGCCAGTAGTAGACTAGCGGGGTCTGAGCAGTTCTTC.

V usage is TRBV21-1 and J usage is TRBJ1-6. TRBV21-1 is assigned pseudogene status. This CDR3 comprises 19 residues. For the CDR3, the DNA is TGTGCCAGCAGCAAAGAGGGGCAGACTAGGAGCTCCTATAATTCACCCCTCCACTTT. As protein: CASSKEGQTRSSYNSPLHF.

The chain employs TRBV18 and TRBJ1-2; tentatively, D is TRBD1 (5 bases). CDR1 is KGHSH and CDR2 is LQKENI in the germline V gene. The length of the CDR3 is 19 residues. The germline V and J ends were trimmed by 0 bases and 8 bases, with 28 bases remaining between them. In DNA form, the CDR3 reads TGTGCCAGCTCACCACCGAACCTCAGTGGGAGGGGTACCCCTGGGGGCTACACCTTC. Protein sequence: CASSPPNLSGRGTPGGYTF.

The chain joins TRBV6-1 to TRBJ2-2; 10 bases map to TRBD1. V lost 7 bases to trimming and J lost 3 bases; unmatched junction nucleotides: 5. The germline gives CDR1 MNHNS, CDR2 SASEGT. The CDR3 extends over 15 amino acids. This CDR3 is CASITGTGDTGELFF. The CDR3 nucleotides are TGTGCCAGCATTACCGGGACAGGGGACACCGGGGAGCTGTTTTTT.

The chain couples TRBV27 to TRBJ2-7, with a possible D match to TRBD2 (8 bases). In germline, CDR1 is MNHEY, CDR2 SMNVEV (reference sequence). The CDR3 runs to 16 residues. Trimming shortened V by 6 bases and J by 1 base, and 19 bases separated the two germline ends. The CDR3 is CASRGQSPSGSYEQYF. The CDR3, as DNA: TGTGCCAGCAGGGGACAGAGTCCTAGCGGGTCCTACGAGCAGTACTTC.

This chain's CDR3 is CASQGTDTQYF. The CDR3, as DNA: TGTGCCAGTCAGGGCACAGATACGCAGTATTTT. The J gene is TRBJ2-3, the V gene TRBV2, with unresolved D. Trimming left V 9 bases short and J 1 base short, with 5 bases between. The CDR3 sequence is 11 residues long. CDR1 SNHLY and CDR2 FYNNEI come from the germline V gene. Combining the CDR3 with reference TRBV2 and TRBJ2-3 gives the whole variable domain EPEVTQTPSHQVTQMGQEVILRCVPISNHLYFYWYRQILGQKVEFLVSFYNNEISEKSEIFDDQFSVERPDGSNFTLKIRSTKLEDSAMYFCASQGTDTQYFGPGTRLTVL.

The chain employs TRBV29-1 and TRBJ2-7; D is perhaps TRBD1 (6 bases). Germline CDR1 is SQVTM and CDR2 is ANQGSEA. CDR3 length equals 12 residues. V gave up 7 bases and J gave up 2 bases, with 12 bases separating them. Here the CDR3 reads CSALGAAYEQYF. The CDR3 nucleotides read TGCAGCGCGTTGGGGGCAGCCTACGAGCAGTACTTC.

The V and J genes are TRBV28 and TRBJ2-7, with a possible D match to TRBD1 (6 bases). Per the germline V gene, CDR1 is MDHEN and CDR2 is SYDVKM. The CDR3 totals 13 residues. The V end lost 9 bases, the J end lost 1 base, and 13 bases lay between the germline ends. The CDR3 here is CASSLGQSYEQYF. CDR3 sequence (DNA): TGTGCCAGTTCTTTAGGACAGTCCTACGAGCAGTACTTC.

This rearrangement joins TRBV18 to TRBJ2-7, with 7 bases matching TRBD1. The germline V gene encodes CDR1 KGHSH and CDR2 LQKENI. This CDR3 is built from 14 residues. After removal of 4 bases from V and 3 bases from J, the junction contained 6 bases not matched to a gene. The CDR3 DNA reads as TGTGCCAGCTCACGATCTCAGGGGGACTACGAGCAGTACTTC. Protein sequence: CASSRSQGDYEQYF.

The chain employs TRBV5-1 and TRBJ1-6; weak D call: TRBD1 (5 bases). Germline loops: CDR1 SGHRS, CDR2 YFSETQ. Trimming left V 1 base short and J 3 bases short, with 14 bases between. This CDR3 spans 17 amino acids. This CDR3 reads CASSLSVTADYNSPLHF. The DNA for the CDR3 is TGCGCCAGCAGCTTGTCGGTGACAGCCGACTATAATTCACCCCTCCACTTT. The full variable domain, rest sourced from reference TRBV5-1 and TRBJ1-6, is KAGVTQTPRYLIKTRGQQVTLSCSPISGHRSVSWYQQTPGQGLQFLFEYFSETQRNKGNFPGRFSGRQFSNSRSEMNVSTLELGDSALYLCASSLSVTADYNSPLHFGNGTRLTVT.

The rearrangement uses TRBV27 and TRBJ2-7; 12 bases are a match to TRBD2. Germline values: CDR1 MNHEY, CDR2 SMNVEV (reference sequence). V gave up 4 bases and J gave up 3 bases; unmatched junction bases: 7. CDR3 length: 16 amino acids. The CDR3 reads CASSWSSGGVVYEQYF. In DNA, the CDR3 is TGTGCCAGCAGTTGGTCTAGCGGGGGGGTAGTCTACGAGCAGTACTTC.

CDR3 amino acids: CASSIGGSNSYEQYF. The CDR3 DNA reads as TGTGCCAGTAGTATAGGCGGATCCAACTCCTACGAGCAGTACTTC. The chain links TRBV19 to TRBJ2-7; D is ambiguous. Per germline, CDR1 LNHDA and CDR2 SQIVND (reference sequence). This CDR3 comprises 15 residues. V dropped 1 base and J dropped 0 bases, with 10 bases sitting between them.

V and J are TRBV9 and TRBJ1-5; a possible D gene is TRBD1 (6 bases). V was clipped by 7 bases and J by 4 bases, with 18 bases between them. CDR1 is SGDLS, CDR2 YYNGEE, per germline. The CDR3 sequence is 15 residues long. The CDR3 region is CASARGGAGNQPQHF. In DNA, the CDR3 is TGTGCCAGCGCTCGTGGGGGGGCCGGAAATCAGCCCCAGCATTTT.

CDR3: CASSGAYEQYF. In DNA, the CDR3 is TGCGCCAGCTCCGGGGCCTACGAGCAGTACTTC. This rearrangement joins TRBV10-2 to TRBJ2-7; TRBD2 might be the D (5 bases). V was pared by 8 bases and J by 2 bases, with 7 bases between. This CDR3 has 11 amino acids. In germline, CDR1 is WSHSY, CDR2 SAAADI.